A single sample is the source of the 22 T cell receptor beta chains below, sequenced in a study of blood T cell repertoires in COVID-19 (TCRdb year 2020). The library was made by the immunoSEQ multiplex PCR assay. The source is immuneACCESS, and TCRdb retained only in-frame sequences with V and J called. Part of the clones is not carried over; for the studies checked, unresolved V genes explain less than half of this, and the remainder is unexplained. This sample is represented by over 110,000 clones; around 80% of them were singletons. Roughly 2% of the sample comes from the top ten. Sequenced input: peripheral blood. The receptor source for this set is a woman aged 55 to 70 with acute or convalescent COVID-19.

The CDR3 nucleotides are TGTGCCAGCAGTTTACAGTCTAGCACAGATACGCAGTATTTT. Translation: CASSLQSSTDTQYF. The V and J genes are TRBV27 and TRBJ2-3; D remains unclear. The germline V and J ends were trimmed by 2 bases and 0 bases, with 6 bases remaining between them. The germline V gene has CDR1 MNHEY and CDR2 SMNVEV (reference sequence). This CDR3 is built from 14 residues.

This clone has just one count. The rearrangement links TRBV30 to TRBJ1-1; weak D call: TRBD1 (5 bases). Germline V gene data show CDR1 as GTSNPN and CDR2 as SVGIG (reference sequence). The CDR3 covers 14 residues. Deletions cut 4 bases from V and 3 bases from J, with 15 bases between. The CDR3 loop is CAWNWSPGHTEAFF. The CDR3 DNA sequence: TGTGCCTGGAACTGGTCCCCAGGGCACACTGAAGCTTTCTTT.

This clone has only one observation. The chain combines TRBV14 with TRBJ2-1; 14 bases are a match to TRBD2. Germline trimming cut 7 bases from V and 4 bases from J; bases unmatched to any gene: 12. The CDR3 runs 18 residues. Germline assignment: CDR1 SGHDN and CDR2 FVKESK. The CDR3 loop reads CASTPGLAGVRGYNEQFF. The CDR3, as DNA: TGTGCCAGCACCCCGGGACTAGCGGGAGTTAGAGGGTACAATGAGCAGTTCTTC.

This chain links TRBV5-1 with TRBJ2-1; TRBD2 matches 7 bases. Germline values: CDR1 SGHRS, CDR2 YFSETQ. V trimming: 5 bases; J trimming: 3 bases; junction bases outside the gene matches: 8. The CDR3 length is 15 residues. The chain's CDR3 is CASSPLADLYNEQFF. CDR3 sequence (DNA): TGCGCCAGCAGTCCTCTAGCGGACCTCTACAATGAGCAGTTCTTC. Together with reference TRBV5-1 and TRBJ2-1, the CDR3 gives the full variable domain: KAGVTQTPRYLIKTRGQQVTLSCSPISGHRSVSWYQQTPGQGLQFLFEYFSETQRNKGNFPGRFSGRQFSNSRSEMNVSTLELGDSALYLCASSPLADLYNEQFFGPGTRLTVL.

The chain is built from TRBV5-1 and TRBJ2-1; D might be TRBD2 (5 bases). The length of the CDR3 is 13 residues. The V and J ends lost 0 bases and 12 bases respectively, with 13 bases between them. From germline, CDR1 is SGHRS and CDR2 YFSETQ. The CDR3 loop is CASSLVAHVMQFF. In nucleotides, the CDR3 is TGCGCCAGCAGCTTGGTAGCGCACGTAATGCAGTTCTTC.

This chain links TRBV28 with TRBJ1-2; maybe TRBD1 (5 bases). CDR3 length: 16 residues. V was shortened by 4 bases and J by 2 bases, with 17 bases between the two germline ends. Germline-derived CDR1 and CDR2 are MDHEN and SYDVKM. The CDR3: CASSSFRVELNYGYTF. The CDR3 DNA is TGTGCCAGCAGTTCCTTCAGGGTAGAGTTAAACTATGGCTACACCTTC.

The V call is TRBV3-1 (or the pseudogene TRBV3-2), the J call TRBJ2-1, with D maybe TRBD2 (6 bases). Germline CDR1 reads LGHDT; CDR2 reads YNNKEL (reference sequence). Trimming took 1 base from V and 13 from J, leaving 11 bases between them. The CDR3 spans 12 residues. This CDR3 is CASSQGGTGQFF. The DNA of the CDR3 is TGTGCCAGCAGCCAAGGGGGGACTGGACAGTTCTTC.

This chain joins TRBV2 and TRBJ2-5; 7 nucleotides line up with TRBD1. Trimming cost V 3 bases and J 1 base; bases outside gene matches: 11. The germline V gene has CDR1 SNHLY and CDR2 FYNNEI. There are 17 residues in the CDR3. The CDR3 loop is CASSELRQGNRQETQYF. CDR3 DNA: TGTGCCAGCAGTGAGTTGAGACAGGGCAACCGCCAAGAGACCCAGTACTTC.

Here the CDR3 reads CASSRDSYNSPLHF. The CDR3 DNA reads as TGTGCCAGCAGTCGGGACAGCTATAATTCACCCCTCCACTTT. V is TRBV28 and J is TRBJ1-6; 7 positions match TRBD1. The CDR3 has 14 residues. Germline loops: CDR1 MDHEN, CDR2 SYDVKM. The J segment lost 3 bases and the V segment lost 5 bases, leaving 1 base of the junction unmatched.

This chain joins TRBV5-4 and TRBJ2-3, with D tentatively TRBD1 (5 bases). This CDR3 is built from 16 residues. CDR1 and CDR2 from the germline V gene are SGHNT and YYREEE (reference sequence). Trimming stripped 6 bases from V and 3 bases from J, with 20 bases between. The CDR3 DNA reads TGTGCCAGCATCACTAACCCAGGCAGGGCTACAGATACGCAGTATTTT. Its protein is CASITNPGRATDTQYF.

A single count supports this clone. In DNA, the CDR3 is TGTGCCAGCAGTTTCTCAGGGTTTTATGGCTACACCTTC. Translation: CASSFSGFYGYTF. J is TRBJ1-2 and V is TRBV12-3 or TRBV12-4, with a possible D match to TRBD1 (5 bases). V gave up 3 bases and J gave up 5 bases, with 10 bases separating them. The CDR3 spans 13 residues.

The chain couples TRBV19 to TRBJ1-5; D is perhaps TRBD1 (5 bases). In germline, CDR1 is LNHDA, CDR2 SQIVND (reference sequence). Trimming left V 3 bases short and J 7 bases short, with 16 bases between. This CDR3 has 15 amino acids. CDR3 sequence reads: CASSMNLGAGQPQHF. The CDR3 region has the DNA TGTGCCAGTAGTATGAATCTAGGGGCGGGACAGCCCCAGCATTTT. Combining the CDR3 with reference TRBV19 and TRBJ1-5 gives the whole variable domain DGGITQSPKYLFRKEGQNVTLSCEQNLNHDAMYWYRQDPGQGLRLIYYSQIVNDFQKGDIAEGYSVSREKKESFPLTVTSAQKNPTAFYLCASSMNLGAGQPQHFGDGTRLSIL.

V gene TRBV15 combines with J gene TRBJ2-7, with D maybe TRBD2 (6 bases). The CDR3 has 14 residues. From germline, CDR1 is LNHNV and CDR2 YYDKDF (reference sequence). Trimming left V 6 bases short and J 3 bases short, with 15 bases between. CDR3 DNA: TGTGCCACCAGTCTTACTGGACTACACTACGAGCAGTACTTC. Protein: CATSLTGLHYEQYF.

The table lists this clone with a few counts. This chain joins TRBV27 and TRBJ2-7, with 8 bases fitting TRBD1. This CDR3 is built from 13 residues. CDR1 MNHEY and CDR2 SMNVEV come from the germline V gene (reference sequence). The trim removed 4 bases at V and 4 bases at J, leaving 3 bases unmatched. The CDR3 spells CASSSTGVYEQYF. CDR3 nucleotide sequence: TGTGCCAGCAGTTCGACAGGGGTATACGAGCAGTACTTC.

CDR3 nucleotide sequence: TGTGCCAGCAGCATGGGACTAGCGGGAGTATGGGAGCAGTTCTTC. It yields the protein CASSMGLAGVWEQFF. V is TRBV11-3 and J is TRBJ2-1, with TRBD2 identical over 14 bases. The CDR3 consists of 15 residues. CDR1 and CDR2 from the germline V gene are SGHNT and YENEEA. The V and J ends lost 5 bases and 10 bases, in that order; junction bases with no gene match: 7.

This clone has only one observation. This chain connects TRBV2 to TRBJ1-4; D unresolved. Germline CDR1 reads SNHLY; CDR2 reads FYNNEI. With 9 bases removed from V and 5 bases from J, the gap between germline ends came to 13 bases. The CDR3 totals 13 residues. CDR3 sequence reads: CASQNRGNEKLFF. CDR3 coding DNA: TGTGCCAGTCAGAACAGAGGGAATGAAAAACTGTTTTTT.

The chain employs TRBV5-1 and TRBJ2-2, with 11 bases identical to TRBD1. CDR1 is SGHRS, CDR2 YFSETQ, per germline. This CDR3 has 16 residues. V was clipped by 3 bases and J by 2 bases; unmatched bases: 3. The CDR3 sequence: CASSYGQGANTGELFF. CDR3 DNA: TGCGCCAGCAGCTACGGACAGGGGGCCAACACCGGGGAGCTGTTTTTT.

V is TRBV7-2 and J is TRBJ2-7; TRBD2 might be the D (6 bases). Germline CDR1 reads SGHTA; CDR2 reads FQGNSA. V gave up 2 bases and J gave up 10 bases, with 12 bases separating them. CDR3 length: 12 residues. Written as DNA, the CDR3 is TGTGCCAGCAGCTTATCTGGACTACTACAGTACTTC. It is translated as CASSLSGLLQYF.

The chain carries TRBV19 and TRBJ1-5; D unresolved. V lost 2 bases and J lost 0, with 11 bases in between. Per germline, CDR1 LNHDA and CDR2 SQIVND (reference sequence). CDR3 size: 16 residues. The CDR3 is CASSIPPEYSNQPQHF. The CDR3 bases are TGTGCCAGTAGTATACCCCCGGAGTATAGCAATCAGCCCCAGCATTTT.

This chain joins TRBV6-6 and TRBJ2-7, with D possibly matching TRBD1 (6 bases). CDR1 is MNHNY, CDR2 SVGAGI, per germline (reference sequence). V lost 0 bases to trimming and J lost 4 bases, with 13 bases between them. The CDR3 is 15 amino acids. The CDR3 nucleotides are TGTGCCAGCAGTTACTCGACAGGACGCCAGTACGAGCAGTACTTC. It translates to CASSYSTGRQYEQYF.

V gene TRBV12-3 or TRBV12-4 combines with J gene TRBJ2-7, with D possibly being TRBD2 (5 bases). The V end was cut by 4 bases, the J end by 6 bases, with 7 bases between. This CDR3 contains 11 residues. CDR3 amino acids: CASSWGAEQYF. As DNA, the CDR3 is TGTGCCAGCAGTTGGGGAGCCGAGCAGTACTTC.

V usage is TRBV7-2 and J usage is TRBJ1-5, with 7 positions matching TRBD1. The CDR3 totals 15 residues. Germline V lookup: CDR1 SGHTA, CDR2 FQGNSA. The J segment lost 2 bases and the V segment lost 3 bases, leaving 4 bases of the junction unmatched. The CDR3 reads CASSLDTGGNQPQHF. CDR3 DNA sequence: TGTGCCAGCAGCTTGGATACAGGGGGCAATCAGCCCCAGCATTTT.